The rows below give T cell receptor beta chains drawn from one sample of a study of vaccination effects on CD4 cells after COVID-19. The protocol was immunoSEQ multiplex PCR, while the TCRdb copy is restricted to in-frame clones and leaves out a portion. The sample gives around 63,000 clones, 75% of which show up once; 3.5% to 4.5% is in the top ten. No antigen has been identified for these receptors. The source was CD4+ T cells from PBMCs cultured with HCoV-OC43 spike peptides, collected before COVID-19 vaccination. Receptors originate from a human donor who received a COVID-19 vaccine. Both conserved end residues are part of each CDR3. Each record gives: D gene, V gene, J gene, CDR3 protein. The D gene is left open where the match is weak.

.	TRBV5-5	TRBJ1-3	CASSSHGGLGNTIYF
.	TRBV19	TRBJ2-3	CASSSIDSPGTDTQYF
.	TRBV7-3	TRBJ2-2	CASSSLPTNTGELFF
.	TRBV6-2/TRBV6-3	TRBJ1-4	CASSYPDLKGNEKLFF
TRBD1	TRBV10-1	TRBJ2-3	CASSDTGQVPDTQYF
.	TRBV6-5	TRBJ1-1	CASSMNMETEAFF
.	TRBV3-1/TRBV3-2	TRBJ2-2	CASSQAGNTGELFF
TRBD1	TRBV4-1	TRBJ1-5	CASSQAPGQGYSNQPQHF
.	TRBV24-1	TRBJ1-4	CATSDFNRGGKLFF
.	TRBV2	TRBJ1-4	CASSEQGFDEKLFF
.	TRBV6-5	TRBJ2-3	CASSYWGRPDTQYF
TRBD1	TRBV19	TRBJ1-2	CASSDRGAANYGYTF
.	TRBV12-3/TRBV12-4	TRBJ2-5	CASSFGGQETQYF
TRBD1	TRBV19	TRBJ1-1	CASSLLGTGNTEAFF
TRBD1	TRBV4-1	TRBJ1-2	CASSQTGAEGYGYTF
TRBD1	TRBV4-1	TRBJ2-3	CASSQGQGASTDTQYF
.	TRBV5-1	TRBJ2-4	CASSLSLGAGTKNIQYF
.	TRBV21-1	TRBJ2-3	CARRLAGGLRTDTQYF
.	TRBV15	TRBJ2-5	CATSRAQGWSQETQYF
.	TRBV6-5	TRBJ2-1	CASSFGPARLMSEQFF
.	TRBV5-1	TRBJ2-5	CASSLPGGETQYF
TRBD1	TRBV7-2	TRBJ2-3	CASSSPQGASVRADTQYF
.	TRBV4-1	TRBJ2-3	CASSLLTRGYTDTQYF
.	TRBV18	TRBJ1-4	CASSPLAGSNEKLFF
TRBD1	TRBV4-1	TRBJ1-1	CASSQADRVNTEAFF
.	TRBV6-2/TRBV6-3	TRBJ1-5	CASSNGVSNQPQHF
.	TRBV7-2	TRBJ1-2	CASSLVTEGYTF
TRBD2	TRBV19	TRBJ2-2	CASSIGHPGTSGPRSTGELFF
.	TRBV23-1	TRBJ2-2	CASSQGDWANTGELFF
TRBD1	TRBV7-9	TRBJ1-5	CASSPIGTDHQPQHF
.	TRBV12-3/TRBV12-4	TRBJ1-2	CASSQRLYGYTF
TRBD1	TRBV19	TRBJ1-3	CASSLRTGPIGNTIYF
.	TRBV9	TRBJ1-4	CASSLQGGNEKLFF
.	TRBV15	TRBJ1-1	CATSSPLGGTNTEAFF
.	TRBV5-1	TRBJ1-2	CASSETREFLSRYTF
.	TRBV12-5	TRBJ2-3	CASTVRTDTQYF
TRBD2	TRBV7-2	TRBJ2-3	CASSGTSGGTDTQYF
TRBD1	TRBV2	TRBJ1-2	CASSEARTGPKANYGYTF
.	TRBV11-2	TRBJ1-6	CASSLDSRVDSPLHF
.	TRBV5-1	TRBJ2-4	CASSLQPTGPEGQYF
TRBD1	TRBV19	TRBJ1-2	CASSRTGNYGYTF
.	TRBV14	TRBJ2-5	CASSQDMGETQYF
.	TRBV6-1	TRBJ1-6	CASSEGLGRSNSPLHF
TRBD2	TRBV2	TRBJ2-3	CASSEGLLAGVTDTQYF
.	TRBV14	TRBJ1-1	CASSGALGTEAFF
.	TRBV5-1	TRBJ2-3	CASSLQGTDTQYF
.	TRBV10-3	TRBJ1-2	CAISGGGIGYTF
TRBD2	TRBV28	TRBJ2-1	CASSLLSGGASNEQFF
.	TRBV6-5	TRBJ2-3	CASTQRGHKDTQYF
TRBD1	TRBV5-1	TRBJ1-1	CASSLPGTGGTEAFF
TRBD2	TRBV14	TRBJ2-3	CASSLIGGAFTDTQYF
.	TRBV7-9	TRBJ1-1	CASSLGTGGYAEAFF
.	TRBV4-1	TRBJ1-4	CASSQPQGTGNEKLFF
.	TRBV5-1	TRBJ2-5	CASSFLGMGETQYF
.	TRBV2	TRBJ2-4	CASSPESLAKNIQYF